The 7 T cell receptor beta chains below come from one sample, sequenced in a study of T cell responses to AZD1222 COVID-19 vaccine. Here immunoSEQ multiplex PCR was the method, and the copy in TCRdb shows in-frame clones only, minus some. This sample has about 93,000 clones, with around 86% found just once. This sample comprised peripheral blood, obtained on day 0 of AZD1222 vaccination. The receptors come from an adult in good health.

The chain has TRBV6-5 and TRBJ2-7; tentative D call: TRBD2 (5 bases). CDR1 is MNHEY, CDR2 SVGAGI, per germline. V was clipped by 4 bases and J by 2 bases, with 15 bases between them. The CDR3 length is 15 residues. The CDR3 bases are TGTGCCAGCAGTTCCCCTGGCGGGCGGACCTACGAGCAGTACTTC. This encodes CASSSPGGRTYEQYF.

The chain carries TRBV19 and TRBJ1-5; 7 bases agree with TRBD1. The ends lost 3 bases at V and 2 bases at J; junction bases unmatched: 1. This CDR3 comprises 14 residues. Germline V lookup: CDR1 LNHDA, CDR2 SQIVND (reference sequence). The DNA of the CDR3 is TGTGCCAGTAGTATCCAGGGGGGCAATCAGCCCCAGCATTTT. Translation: CASSIQGGNQPQHF.

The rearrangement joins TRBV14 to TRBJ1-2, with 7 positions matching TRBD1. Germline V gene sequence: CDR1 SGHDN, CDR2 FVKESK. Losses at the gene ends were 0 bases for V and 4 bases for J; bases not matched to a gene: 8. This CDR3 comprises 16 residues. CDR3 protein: CASSQDPGDRRYGYTF. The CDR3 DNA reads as TGTGCCAGCAGCCAAGATCCCGGGGACAGACGCTATGGCTACACCTTC.

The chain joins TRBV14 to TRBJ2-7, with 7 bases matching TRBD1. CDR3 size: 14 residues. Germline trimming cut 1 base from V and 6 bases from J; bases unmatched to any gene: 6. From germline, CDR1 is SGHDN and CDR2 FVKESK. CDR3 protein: CASSQVIGGGEQYF. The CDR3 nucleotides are TGTGCCAGCAGCCAAGTGATAGGGGGCGGCGAGCAGTACTTC.

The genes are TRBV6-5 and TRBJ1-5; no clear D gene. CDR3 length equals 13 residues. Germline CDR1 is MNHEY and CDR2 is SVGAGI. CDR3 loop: CASRLGVNQPQHF. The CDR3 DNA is TGTGCTTCCAGGCTGGGAGTCAATCAGCCCCAGCATTTT.

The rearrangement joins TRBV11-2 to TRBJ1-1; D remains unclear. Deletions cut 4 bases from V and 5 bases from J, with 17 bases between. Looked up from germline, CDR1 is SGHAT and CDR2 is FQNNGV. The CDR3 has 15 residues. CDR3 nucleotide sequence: TGTGCCAGCAGCTCCCTAACTGGGGTAAGAACTGAAGCTTTCTTT. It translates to CASSSLTGVRTEAFF.

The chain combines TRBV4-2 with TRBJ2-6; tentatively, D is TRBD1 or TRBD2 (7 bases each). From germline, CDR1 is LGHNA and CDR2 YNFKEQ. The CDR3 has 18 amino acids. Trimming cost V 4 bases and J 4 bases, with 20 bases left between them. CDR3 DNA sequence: TGTGCCAGCAGCCCGAGGGAGGGGGCTCCCCCCGGGGCCAACGTCCTGACTTTC. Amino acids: CASSPREGAPPGANVLTF.